The present T cell receptor (beta chain) was sequenced within a study of CD8 T cells in ankylosing spondylitis. This clonotype has at least ten counts. With molecular barcodes, quantitative 5'-RACE was used to make the TCR beta libraries. Each CDR3 protein gets one entry after TCRdb re-called the 5' RACE reads with MiXCR. The profile shows 190,000 or so distinct CDR3 sequences, 9.5% to 15% of them singletons. CDR1 and CDR2 (germline): LGHNA, YNFKEQ. Trimming took off 5 bases at V and 8 bases at J, with 18 bases between the two ends. The CDR3 length is 15 residues. Sequencing was carried out using blood, either unsorted or a sorted T cell fraction (not recorded which). J is TRBJ2-2 and V is TRBV4-2, with D possibly TRBD1 on 6 matching bases. The TCR originated in a male donor with ankylosing spondylitis or in good health (not recorded which). The DNA for the CDR3 is TGTGCCAGCAGCTCGCGACAGGATCCTACTGGGGAGCTGTTTTTT. Translating gives CASSSRQDPTGELFF.